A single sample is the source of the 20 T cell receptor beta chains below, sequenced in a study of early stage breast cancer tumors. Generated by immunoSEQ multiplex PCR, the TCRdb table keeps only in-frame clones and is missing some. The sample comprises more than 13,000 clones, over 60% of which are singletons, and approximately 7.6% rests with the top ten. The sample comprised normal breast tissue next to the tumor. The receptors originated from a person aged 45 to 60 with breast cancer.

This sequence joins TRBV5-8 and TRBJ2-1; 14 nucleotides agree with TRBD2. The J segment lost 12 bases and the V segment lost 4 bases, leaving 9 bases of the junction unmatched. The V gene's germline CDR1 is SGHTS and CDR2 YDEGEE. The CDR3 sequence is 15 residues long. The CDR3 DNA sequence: TGTGCCAGCAGCCCTGGGACTAGCGGGAGTATCGGGCAGTTCTTC. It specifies CASSPGTSGSIGQFF.

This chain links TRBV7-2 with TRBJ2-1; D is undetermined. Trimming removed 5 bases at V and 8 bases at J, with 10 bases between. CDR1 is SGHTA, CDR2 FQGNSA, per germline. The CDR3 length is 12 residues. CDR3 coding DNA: TGTGCCAGCAGCCTGAAGGGCCATGAGCAGTTCTTC. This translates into CASSLKGHEQFF. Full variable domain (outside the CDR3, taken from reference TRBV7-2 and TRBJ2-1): GAGVSQSPSNKVTEKGKDVELRCDPISGHTALYWYRQSLGQGLEFLIYFQGNSAPDKSGLPSDRFSAERTGGSVSTLTIQRTQQEDSAVYLCASSLKGHEQFFGPGTRLTVL.

The CDR3 DNA is TGTGCCAGCAGCTTAGGGTTGGCCGGGGAGCTGTTTTTT. Encoded protein: CASSLGLAGELFF. The chain uses TRBV7-2 and TRBJ2-2; D gene ambiguous. V shed 1 base and J shed 6 bases, with 6 bases lying between them. The germline V gene encodes CDR1 SGHTA and CDR2 FQGNSA. The CDR3 is made up of 13 amino acids.

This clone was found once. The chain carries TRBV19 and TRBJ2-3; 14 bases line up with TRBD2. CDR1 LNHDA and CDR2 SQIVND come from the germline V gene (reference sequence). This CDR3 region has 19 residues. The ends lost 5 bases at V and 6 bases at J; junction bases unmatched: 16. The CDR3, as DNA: TGTGCCAGTAGTCCGTATGGGACTAGCGGGAGCTCACGGGCGGATACGCAGTATTTT. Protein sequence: CASSPYGTSGSSRADTQYF.

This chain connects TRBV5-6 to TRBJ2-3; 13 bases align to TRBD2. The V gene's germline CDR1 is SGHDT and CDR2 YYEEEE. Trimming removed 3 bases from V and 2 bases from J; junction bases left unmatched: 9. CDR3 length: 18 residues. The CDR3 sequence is CASSSSGTSGTFTDTQYF. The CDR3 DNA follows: TGTGCCAGCAGCTCCTCCGGGACTAGCGGGACTTTCACAGATACGCAGTATTTT.

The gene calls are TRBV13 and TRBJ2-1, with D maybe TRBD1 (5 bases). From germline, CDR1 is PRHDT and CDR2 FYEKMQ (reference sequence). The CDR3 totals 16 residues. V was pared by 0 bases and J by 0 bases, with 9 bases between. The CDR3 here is CASSLGWGSSYNEQFF. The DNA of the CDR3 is TGTGCCAGCAGCTTAGGCTGGGGCTCCTCCTACAATGAGCAGTTCTTC.

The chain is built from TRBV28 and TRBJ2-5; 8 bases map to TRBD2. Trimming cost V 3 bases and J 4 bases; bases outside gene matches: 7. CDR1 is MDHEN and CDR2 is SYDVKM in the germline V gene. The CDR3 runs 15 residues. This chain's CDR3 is CASSFGRGASETQYF. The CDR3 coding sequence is TGTGCCAGCAGTTTCGGGCGGGGGGCTTCAGAGACCCAGTACTTC.

CDR3 DNA sequence: TGCGCCAGCGGGACAGGGGGAGGCTACACCTTC. Amino acids: CASGTGGGYTF. The chain is built from TRBV5-1 and TRBJ1-2; 11 bases are shared with TRBD1. The ends lost 7 bases at V and 8 bases at J; junction bases unmatched: 1. CDR3 size: 11 residues. CDR1 is SGHRS and CDR2 is YFSETQ in the germline V gene.

The CDR3 spells CASSVAANVLTF. The CDR3 coding sequence is TGTGCCAGCAGCGTGGCAGCCAACGTCCTGACTTTC. V is TRBV9 and J is TRBJ2-6; no clear D. CDR1 is SGDLS and CDR2 is YYNGEE in the germline V gene. Trimming removed 2 bases from V and 7 bases from J, with 4 bases in between. The CDR3 is 12 residues long.

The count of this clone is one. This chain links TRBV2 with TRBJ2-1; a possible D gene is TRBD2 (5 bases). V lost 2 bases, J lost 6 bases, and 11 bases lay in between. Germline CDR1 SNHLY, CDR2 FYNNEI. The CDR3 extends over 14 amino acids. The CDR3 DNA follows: TGTGCCAGCAGTGAATTGGAGGCGTCCAATGAGCAGTTCTTC. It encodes CASSELEASNEQFF.

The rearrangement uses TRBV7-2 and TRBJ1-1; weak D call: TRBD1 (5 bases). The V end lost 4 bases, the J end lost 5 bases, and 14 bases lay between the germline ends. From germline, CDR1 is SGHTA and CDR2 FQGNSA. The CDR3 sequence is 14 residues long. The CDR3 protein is CASSSTGGRTEAFF. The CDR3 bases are TGTGCCAGCAGCTCCACCGGGGGGAGGACTGAAGCTTTCTTT.

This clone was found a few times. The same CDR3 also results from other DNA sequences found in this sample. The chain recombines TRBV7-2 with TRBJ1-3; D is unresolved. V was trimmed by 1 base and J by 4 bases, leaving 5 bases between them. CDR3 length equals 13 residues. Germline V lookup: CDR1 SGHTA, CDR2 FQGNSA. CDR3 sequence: CASSLGRGNTIYF. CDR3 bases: TGTGCCAGCAGCTTAGGACGCGGAAACACCATATATTTT. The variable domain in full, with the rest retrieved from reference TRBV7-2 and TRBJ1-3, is GAGVSQSPSNKVTEKGKDVELRCDPISGHTALYWYRQSLGQGLEFLIYFQGNSAPDKSGLPSDRFSAERTGGSVSTLTIQRTQQEDSAVYLCASSLGRGNTIYFGEGSWLTVV.

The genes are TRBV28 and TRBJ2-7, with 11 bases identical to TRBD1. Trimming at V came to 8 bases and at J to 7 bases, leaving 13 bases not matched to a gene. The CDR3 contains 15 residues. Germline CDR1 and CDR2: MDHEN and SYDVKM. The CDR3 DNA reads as TGTGCCAGCCTAACGATCGGACAGGGGGCTCGGGAGCAGTACTTC. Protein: CASLTIGQGAREQYF. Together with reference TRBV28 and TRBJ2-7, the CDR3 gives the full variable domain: DVKVTQSSRYLVKRTGEKVFLECVQDMDHENMFWYRQDPGLGLRLIYFSYDVKMKEKGDIPEGYSVSREKKERFSLILESASTNQTSMYLCASLTIGQGAREQYFGPGTRLTVT.

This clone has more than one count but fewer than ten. The CDR3 loop reads CASSLGGFGYTF. CDR3 DNA: TGTGCCAGCAGTTTAGGTGGTTTTGGCTACACCTTC. J is TRBJ1-2 and V is TRBV28, with D unresolved. From germline, CDR1 is MDHEN and CDR2 SYDVKM. CDR3 length: 12 amino acids. Trimming removed 2 bases from V and 7 bases from J, with 8 bases in between.

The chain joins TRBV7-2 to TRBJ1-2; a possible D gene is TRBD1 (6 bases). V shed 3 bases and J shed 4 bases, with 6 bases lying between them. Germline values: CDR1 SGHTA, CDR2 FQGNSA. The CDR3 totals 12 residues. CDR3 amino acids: CASSLDSYGYTF. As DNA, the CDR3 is TGTGCCAGCAGCTTGGACAGCTATGGCTACACCTTC.

This chain's CDR3 is CASSLGWRPTDTQYF. The CDR3 DNA reads TGTGCCAGCAGCTTAGGTTGGCGCCCCACAGATACGCAGTATTTT. The chain joins TRBV7-2 to TRBJ2-3; D is ambiguous. Germline V gene sequence: CDR1 SGHTA, CDR2 FQGNSA. The CDR3 is 15 amino acids. V dropped 1 base and J dropped 2 bases, with 10 bases sitting between them.

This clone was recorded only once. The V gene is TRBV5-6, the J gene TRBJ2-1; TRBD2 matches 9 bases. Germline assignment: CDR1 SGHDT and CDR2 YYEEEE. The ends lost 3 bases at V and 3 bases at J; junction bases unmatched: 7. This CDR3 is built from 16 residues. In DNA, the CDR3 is TGTGCCAGCAGCTCGGGACTAGCTGAAGGCTACAATGAGCAGTTCTTC. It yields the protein CASSSGLAEGYNEQFF. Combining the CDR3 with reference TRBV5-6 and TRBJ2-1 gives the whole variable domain DAGVTQSPTHLIKTRGQQVTLRCSPKSGHDTVSWYQQALGQGPQFIFQYYEEEERQRGNFPDRFSGHQFPNYSSELNVNALLLGDSALYLCASSSGLAEGYNEQFFGPGTRLTVL.

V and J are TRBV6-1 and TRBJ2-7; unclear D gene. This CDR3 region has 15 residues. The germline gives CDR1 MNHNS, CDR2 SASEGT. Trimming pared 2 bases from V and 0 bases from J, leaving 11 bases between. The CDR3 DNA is TGTGCCAGCAGTGAAAGACGGCAGAGCTCCTACGAGCAGTACTTC. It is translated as CASSERRQSSYEQYF.

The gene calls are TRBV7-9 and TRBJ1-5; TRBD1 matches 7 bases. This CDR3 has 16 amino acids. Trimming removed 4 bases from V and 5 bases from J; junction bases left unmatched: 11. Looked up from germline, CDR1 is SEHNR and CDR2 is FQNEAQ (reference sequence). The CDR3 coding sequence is TGTGCCAGCAGCTCCGGCCGGACAGGATCGGATCAGCCCCAGCATTTT. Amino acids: CASSSGRTGSDQPQHF.

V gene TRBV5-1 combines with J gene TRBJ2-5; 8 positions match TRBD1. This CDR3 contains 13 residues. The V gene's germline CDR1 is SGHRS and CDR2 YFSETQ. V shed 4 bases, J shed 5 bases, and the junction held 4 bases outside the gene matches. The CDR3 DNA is TGCGCCAGCAGCCGAAACAGGGGGGAGACCCAGTACTTC. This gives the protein CASSRNRGETQYF.